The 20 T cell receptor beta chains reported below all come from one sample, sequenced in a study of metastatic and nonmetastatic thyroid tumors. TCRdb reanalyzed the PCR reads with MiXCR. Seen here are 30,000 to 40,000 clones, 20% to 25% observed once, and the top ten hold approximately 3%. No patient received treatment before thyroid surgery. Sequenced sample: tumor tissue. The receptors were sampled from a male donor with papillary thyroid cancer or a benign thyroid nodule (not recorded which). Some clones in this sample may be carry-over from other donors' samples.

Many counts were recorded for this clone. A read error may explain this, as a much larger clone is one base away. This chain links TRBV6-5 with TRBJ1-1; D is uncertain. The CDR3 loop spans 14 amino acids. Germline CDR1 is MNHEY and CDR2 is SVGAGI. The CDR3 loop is CACRIQRVNTEAFF. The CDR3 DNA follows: TGCGCCTGCAGGATACAGAGGGTGAACACTGAAGCTTTCTTT.

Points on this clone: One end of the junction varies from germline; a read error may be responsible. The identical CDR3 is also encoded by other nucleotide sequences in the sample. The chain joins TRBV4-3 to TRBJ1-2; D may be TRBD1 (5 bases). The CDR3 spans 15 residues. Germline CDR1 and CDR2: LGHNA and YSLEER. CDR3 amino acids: CASSQDRDGLSGYTF. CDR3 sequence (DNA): TGCGCCAGCAGCCAAGATCGGGACGGCCTCTCTGGCTATACCTTC.

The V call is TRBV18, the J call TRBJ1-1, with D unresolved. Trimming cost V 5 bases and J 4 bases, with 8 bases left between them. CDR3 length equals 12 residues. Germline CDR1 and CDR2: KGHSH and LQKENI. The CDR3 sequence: CASSGGSTEAFF. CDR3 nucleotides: TGTGCCAGCTCAGGCGGGAGCACTGAAGCTTTCTTT.

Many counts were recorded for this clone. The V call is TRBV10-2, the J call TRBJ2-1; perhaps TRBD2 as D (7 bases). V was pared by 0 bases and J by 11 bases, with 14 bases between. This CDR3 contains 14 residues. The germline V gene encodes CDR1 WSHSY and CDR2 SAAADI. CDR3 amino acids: CASSESLAGAQQFF. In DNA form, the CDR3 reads TGCGCCAGCAGTGAGTCCCTGGCGGGGGCCCAGCAGTTCTTC.

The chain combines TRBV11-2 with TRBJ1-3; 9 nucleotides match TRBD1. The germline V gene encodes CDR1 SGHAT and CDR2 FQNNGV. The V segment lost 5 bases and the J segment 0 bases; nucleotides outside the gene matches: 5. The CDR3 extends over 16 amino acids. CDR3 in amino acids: CASSKPGQGSGNTIYF. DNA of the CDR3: TGTGCCAGCAGCAAACCGGGACAGGGCTCTGGAAACACCATATATTTT. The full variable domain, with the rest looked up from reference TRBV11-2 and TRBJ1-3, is EAGVAQSPRYKIIEKRQSVAFWCNPISGHATLYWYQQILGQGPKLLIQFQNNGVVDDSQLPKDRFSAERLKGVDSTLKIQPAKLEDSAVYLCASSKPGQGSGNTIYFGEGSWLTVV.

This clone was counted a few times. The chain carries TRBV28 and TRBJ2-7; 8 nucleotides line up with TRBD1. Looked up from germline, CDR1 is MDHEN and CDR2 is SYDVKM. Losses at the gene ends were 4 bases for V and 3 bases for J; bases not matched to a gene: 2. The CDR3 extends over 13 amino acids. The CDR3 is CASSYRGVYEQYF. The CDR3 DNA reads TGTGCCAGCAGTTACAGGGGGGTCTACGAGCAGTACTTC.

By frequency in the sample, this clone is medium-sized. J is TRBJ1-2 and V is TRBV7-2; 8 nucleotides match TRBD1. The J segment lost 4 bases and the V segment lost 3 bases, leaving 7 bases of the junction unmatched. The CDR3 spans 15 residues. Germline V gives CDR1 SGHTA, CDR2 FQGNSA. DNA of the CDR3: TGTGCCAGCAGCTTCAACCGGGACAGGATCTATGGCTACACCTTC. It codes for CASSFNRDRIYGYTF. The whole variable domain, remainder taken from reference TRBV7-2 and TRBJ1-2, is GAGVSQSPSNKVTEKGKDVELRCDPISGHTALYWYRQSLGQGLEFLIYFQGNSAPDKSGLPSDRFSAERTGGSVSTLTIQRTQQEDSAVYLCASSFNRDRIYGYTFGSGTRLTVV.

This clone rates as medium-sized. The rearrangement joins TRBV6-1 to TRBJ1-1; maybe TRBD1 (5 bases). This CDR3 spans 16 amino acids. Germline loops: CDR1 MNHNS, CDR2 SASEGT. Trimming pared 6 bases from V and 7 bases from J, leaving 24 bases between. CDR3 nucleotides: TGTGCCAGCAGGTCATACCGGGGGAATAAGGAGGGTGAAGCTTTCTTT. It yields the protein CASRSYRGNKEGEAFF.

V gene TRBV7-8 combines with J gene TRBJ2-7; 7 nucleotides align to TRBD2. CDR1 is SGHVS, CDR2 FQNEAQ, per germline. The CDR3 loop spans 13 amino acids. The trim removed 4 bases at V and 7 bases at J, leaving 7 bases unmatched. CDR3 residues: CASSSSPGLEQYF. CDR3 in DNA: TGTGCCAGCAGCTCGTCCCCGGGACTAGAGCAGTACTTC.

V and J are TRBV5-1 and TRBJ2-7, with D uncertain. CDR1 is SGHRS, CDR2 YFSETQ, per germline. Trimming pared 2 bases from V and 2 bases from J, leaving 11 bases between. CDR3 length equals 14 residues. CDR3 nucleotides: TGCGCCAGCAGCTTTGAAGGGAAGACCTACGAGCAGTACTTC. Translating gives CASSFEGKTYEQYF.

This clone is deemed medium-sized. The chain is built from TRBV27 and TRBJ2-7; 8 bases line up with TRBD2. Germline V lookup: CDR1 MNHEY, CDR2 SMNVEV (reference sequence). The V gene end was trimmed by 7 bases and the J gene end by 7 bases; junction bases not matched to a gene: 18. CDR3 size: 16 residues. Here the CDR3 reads CASNPGGGYLNREQYF. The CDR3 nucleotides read TGTGCCAGCAACCCCGGGGGGGGATACCTCAATCGGGAGCAGTACTTC.

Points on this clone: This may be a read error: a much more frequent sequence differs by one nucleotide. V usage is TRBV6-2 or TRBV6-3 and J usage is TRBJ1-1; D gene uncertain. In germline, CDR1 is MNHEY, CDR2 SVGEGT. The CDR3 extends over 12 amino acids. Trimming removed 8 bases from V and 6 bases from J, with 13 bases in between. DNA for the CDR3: TGTGCCAGCGGGGATTTCTATGCTGAAGCTTTCTTT. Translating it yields CASGDFYAEAFF.

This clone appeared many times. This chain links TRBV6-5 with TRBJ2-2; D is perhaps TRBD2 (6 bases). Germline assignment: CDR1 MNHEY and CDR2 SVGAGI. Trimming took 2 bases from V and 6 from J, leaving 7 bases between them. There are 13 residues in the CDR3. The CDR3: CASSYRGSGELFF. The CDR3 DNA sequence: TGTGCCAGCAGTTACCGGGGGTCCGGGGAGCTGTTTTTT.

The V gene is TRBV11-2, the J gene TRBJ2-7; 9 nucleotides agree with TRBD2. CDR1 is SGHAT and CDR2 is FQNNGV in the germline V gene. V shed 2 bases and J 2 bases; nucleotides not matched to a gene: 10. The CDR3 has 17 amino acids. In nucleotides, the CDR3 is TGTGCCAGCAGCTTACGAGGATCTAGCGGGGCGGCCTACGAGCAGTACTTC. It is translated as CASSLRGSSGAAYEQYF.

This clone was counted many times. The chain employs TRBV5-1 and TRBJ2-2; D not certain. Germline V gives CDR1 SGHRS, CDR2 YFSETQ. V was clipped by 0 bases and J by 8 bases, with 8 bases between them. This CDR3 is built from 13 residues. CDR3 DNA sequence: TGCGCCAGCAGCTTGGCCATGGGAGGGGAGCTGTTTTTT. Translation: CASSLAMGGELFF.

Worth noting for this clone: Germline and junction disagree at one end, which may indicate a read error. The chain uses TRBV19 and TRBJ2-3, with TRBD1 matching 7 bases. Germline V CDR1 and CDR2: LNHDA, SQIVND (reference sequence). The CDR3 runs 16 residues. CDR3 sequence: CAGSIAGGQARDTQYF. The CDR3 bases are TGTGCCGGTAGTATAGCCGGAGGACAGGCTCGAGATACACAGTATTTT.

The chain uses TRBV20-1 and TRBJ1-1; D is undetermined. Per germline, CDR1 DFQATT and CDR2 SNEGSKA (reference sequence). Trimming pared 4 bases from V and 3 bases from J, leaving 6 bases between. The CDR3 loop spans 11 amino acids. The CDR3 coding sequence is TGCAGTGCTACGGAGTACACTGAAGCTTTCTTT. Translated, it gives CSATEYTEAFF.

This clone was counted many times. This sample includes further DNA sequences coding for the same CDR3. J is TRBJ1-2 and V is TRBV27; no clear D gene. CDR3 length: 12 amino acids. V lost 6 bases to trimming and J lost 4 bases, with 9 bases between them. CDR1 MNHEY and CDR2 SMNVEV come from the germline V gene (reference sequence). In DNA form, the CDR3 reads TGTGCCAGCAGGGGGTTCGGCTATGGCTACACCTTC. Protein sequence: CASRGFGYGYTF.

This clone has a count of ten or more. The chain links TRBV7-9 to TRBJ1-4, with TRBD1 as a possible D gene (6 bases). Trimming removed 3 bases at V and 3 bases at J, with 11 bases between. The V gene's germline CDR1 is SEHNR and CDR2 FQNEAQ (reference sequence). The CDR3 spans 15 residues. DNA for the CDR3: TGTGCCAGCAGCTTGACAGGTCTCGCTAATGAAAAACTGTTTTTT. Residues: CASSLTGLANEKLFF.

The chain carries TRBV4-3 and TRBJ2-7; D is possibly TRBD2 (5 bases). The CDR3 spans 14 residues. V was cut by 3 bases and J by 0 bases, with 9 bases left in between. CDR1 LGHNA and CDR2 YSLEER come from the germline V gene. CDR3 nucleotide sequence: TGCGCCAGCAGCCAGTGGGAGAGCTCCTACGAGCAGTACTTC. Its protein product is CASSQWESSYEQYF.